This T cell receptor beta chain emerged from a study of technical replicates of blood from a few donors. The CDR3 loop spans 15 amino acids. The germline V gene encodes CDR1 LNHDA and CDR2 SQIVND (reference sequence). The V segment lost 5 bases and the J segment 3 bases; nucleotides outside the gene matches: 7. The assay was immunoSEQ multiplex PCR, and TCRdb's table has in-frame clones only and misses some. The table records about 88,000 clones, around 94% of them present only once. This clone was recorded once. The J gene is TRBJ2-7, the V gene TRBV19; 10 bases are shared with TRBD2. The sequence was collected from a human donor in good health. The sample consisted of T cells isolated from PBMCs. The CDR3 bases are TGTGCCAGTAGTTTTGGGCCTAGCGGGAGCTACGAGCAGTACTTC. It translates to CASSFGPSGSYEQYF.